This T cell receptor (beta chain) emerged from a study of shared clonotypes between healthy human individuals. About the study: The study used three CD4 naive, three CD4 memory, two CD8 naive and one CD8 memory plate per donor. Overall study results and limits: Across a handful of donors, naive CD4 shared 5% to 6%, naive CD8 around 3.5%, memory CD4 about 2.4%, memory CD8 0.4% to 0.5%. Expectations were that clonotype sharing among donors would be affected by sequencing depth. Although depth was large, rarefaction showed that sequencing of the sorted subsets was incomplete.

The repertoire was sequenced with immunoSEQ multiplex PCR; TCRdb's copy has only in-frame clones and lacks some. This sample has more than 2,000,000 clones, with 90% to 95% found just once. Concerning this clone: Its antigen is not identified.

Germline V gene sequence: CDR1 MDHEN, CDR2 SYDVKM. The length of the CDR3 is 15 residues. Unmatched junction bases numbered 11, after V lost 8 bases and J lost 5 bases. The receptor comes from a man younger than 35 in good health. Some clones in this sample may be carry-over from other donors' samples. The chain couples TRBV28 to TRBJ2-5; TRBD2 matches 10 bases. Sample: naive CD4+ T cells from PBMCs. Subset meaning: CD45RA+ positively selected. The CDR3 nucleotides read TGTGCCAGCTCGGAGTCTAGCGGGAGTCCTGAGACCCAGTACTTC. Translating gives CASSESSGSPETQYF. The full variable domain, with the rest looked up from reference TRBV28 and TRBJ2-5, is DVKVTQSSRYLVKRTGEKVFLECVQDMDHENMFWYRQDPGLGLRLIYFSYDVKMKEKGDIPEGYSVSREKKERFSLILESASTNQTSMYLCASSESSGSPETQYFGPGTRLLVL.